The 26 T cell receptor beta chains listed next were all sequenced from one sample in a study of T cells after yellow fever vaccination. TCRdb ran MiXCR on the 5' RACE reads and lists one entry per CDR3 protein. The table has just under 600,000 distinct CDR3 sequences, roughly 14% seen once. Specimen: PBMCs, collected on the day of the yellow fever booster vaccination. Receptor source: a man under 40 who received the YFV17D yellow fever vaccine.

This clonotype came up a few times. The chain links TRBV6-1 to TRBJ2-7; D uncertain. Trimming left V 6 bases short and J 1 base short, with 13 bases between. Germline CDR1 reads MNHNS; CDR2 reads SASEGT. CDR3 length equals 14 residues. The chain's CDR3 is CASRPWAGSYEQYF. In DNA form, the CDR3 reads TGTGCCAGCAGGCCCTGGGCAGGATCCTACGAGCAGTACTTC.

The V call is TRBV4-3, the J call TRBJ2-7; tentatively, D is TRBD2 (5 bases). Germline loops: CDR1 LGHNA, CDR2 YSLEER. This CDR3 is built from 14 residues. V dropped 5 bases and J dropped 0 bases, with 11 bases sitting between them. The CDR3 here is CASSKTRDSYEQYF. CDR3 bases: TGCGCCAGCAGCAAGACCCGGGACTCCTACGAGCAGTACTTC.

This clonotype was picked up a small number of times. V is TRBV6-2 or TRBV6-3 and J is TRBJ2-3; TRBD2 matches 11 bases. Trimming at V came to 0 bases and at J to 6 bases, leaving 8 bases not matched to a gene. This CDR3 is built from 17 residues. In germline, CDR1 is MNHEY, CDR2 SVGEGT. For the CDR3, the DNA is TGTGCCAGCAGTTACTCGCGGGGACTAGCGGTGTGGGATACGCAGTATTTT. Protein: CASSYSRGLAVWDTQYF.

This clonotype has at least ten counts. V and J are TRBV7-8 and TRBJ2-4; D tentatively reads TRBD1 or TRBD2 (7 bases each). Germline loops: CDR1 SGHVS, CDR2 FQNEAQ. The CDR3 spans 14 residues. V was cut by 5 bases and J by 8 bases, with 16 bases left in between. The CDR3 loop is CASSENQGGDIQYF. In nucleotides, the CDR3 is TGTGCCAGCAGCGAAAACCAGGGGGGGGACATTCAGTACTTC.

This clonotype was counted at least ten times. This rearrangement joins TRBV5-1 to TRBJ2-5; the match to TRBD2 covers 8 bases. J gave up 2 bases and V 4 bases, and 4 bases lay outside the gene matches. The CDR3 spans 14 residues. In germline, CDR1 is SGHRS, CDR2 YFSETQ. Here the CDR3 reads CASSRGGTQETQYF. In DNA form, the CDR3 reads TGCGCCAGCAGCCGCGGGGGGACACAAGAGACCCAGTACTTC.

The DNA for the CDR3 is TGTGCCAGCAGCTTAGGACTAATTAGCACAGATACGCAGTATTTT. Translation gives CASSLGLISTDTQYF. J is TRBJ2-3 and V is TRBV11-3; TRBD2 might be the D (5 bases). Germline-derived CDR1 and CDR2 are SGHNT and YENEEA. V dropped 1 base and J dropped 0 bases, with 8 bases sitting between them. CDR3 size: 15 residues.

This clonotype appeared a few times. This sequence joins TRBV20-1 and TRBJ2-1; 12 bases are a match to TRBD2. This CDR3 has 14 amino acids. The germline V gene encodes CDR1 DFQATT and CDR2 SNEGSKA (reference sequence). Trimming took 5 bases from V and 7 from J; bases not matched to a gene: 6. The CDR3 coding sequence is TGCAGTGCTCTAGCGGGAGGGCCTTCAAATGAGCAGTTCTTC. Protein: CSALAGGPSNEQFF.

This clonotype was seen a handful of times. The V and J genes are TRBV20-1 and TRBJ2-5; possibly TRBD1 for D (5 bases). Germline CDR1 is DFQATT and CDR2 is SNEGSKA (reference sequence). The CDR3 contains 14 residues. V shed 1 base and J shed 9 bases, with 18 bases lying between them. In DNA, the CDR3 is TGCAGTGCTAGAGCCAGTCCTATCCAAGGGGCCCAGTACTTC. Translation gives CSARASPIQGAQYF.

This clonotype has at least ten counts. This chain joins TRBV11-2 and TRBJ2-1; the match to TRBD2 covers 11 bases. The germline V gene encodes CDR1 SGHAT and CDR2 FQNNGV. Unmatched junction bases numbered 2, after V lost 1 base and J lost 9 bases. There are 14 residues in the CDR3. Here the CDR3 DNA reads TGTGCCAGCAGCTTAGGACTAGCGGGAATTGAGCAGTTCTTC. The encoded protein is CASSLGLAGIEQFF.

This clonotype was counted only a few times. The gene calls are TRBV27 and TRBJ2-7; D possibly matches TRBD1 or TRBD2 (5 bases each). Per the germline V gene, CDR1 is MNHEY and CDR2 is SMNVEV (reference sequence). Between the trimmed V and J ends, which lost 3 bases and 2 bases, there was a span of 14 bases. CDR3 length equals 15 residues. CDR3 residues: CASSLRAGQAYEQYF. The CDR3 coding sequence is TGTGCCAGCAGTTTGAGGGCAGGGCAAGCCTACGAGCAGTACTTC.

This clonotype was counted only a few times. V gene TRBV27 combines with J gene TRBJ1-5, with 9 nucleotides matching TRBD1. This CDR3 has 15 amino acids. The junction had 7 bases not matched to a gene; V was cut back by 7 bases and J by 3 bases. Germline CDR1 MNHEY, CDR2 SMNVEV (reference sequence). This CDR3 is CASKIQGAVNQPQHF. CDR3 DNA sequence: TGTGCCAGCAAGATACAGGGGGCTGTCAATCAGCCCCAGCATTTT.

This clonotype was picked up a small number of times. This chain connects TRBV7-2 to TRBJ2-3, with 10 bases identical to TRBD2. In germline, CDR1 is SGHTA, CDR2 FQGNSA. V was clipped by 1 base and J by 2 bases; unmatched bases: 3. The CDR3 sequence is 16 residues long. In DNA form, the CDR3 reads TGTGCCAGCAGCTTAGAAAGCGGGAGGGTCACAGATACGCAGTATTTT. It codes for CASSLESGRVTDTQYF.

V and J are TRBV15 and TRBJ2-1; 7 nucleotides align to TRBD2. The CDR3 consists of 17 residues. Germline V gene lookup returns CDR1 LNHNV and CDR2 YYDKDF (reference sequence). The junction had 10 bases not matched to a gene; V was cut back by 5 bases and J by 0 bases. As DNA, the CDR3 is TGTGCCACCAGCGGAAGAAGCGGGATAGCCTCCTACAATGAGCAGTTCTTC. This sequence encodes CATSGRSGIASYNEQFF.

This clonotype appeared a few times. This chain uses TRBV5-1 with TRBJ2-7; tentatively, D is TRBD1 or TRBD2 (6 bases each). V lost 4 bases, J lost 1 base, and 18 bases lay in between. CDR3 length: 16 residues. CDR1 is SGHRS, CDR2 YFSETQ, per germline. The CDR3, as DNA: TGCGCCAGCAGCCCGGAAGTCCAGGGGAGGTCCTACGAGCAGTACTTC. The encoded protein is CASSPEVQGRSYEQYF. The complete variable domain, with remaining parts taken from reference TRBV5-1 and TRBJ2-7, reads KAGVTQTPRYLIKTRGQQVTLSCSPISGHRSVSWYQQTPGQGLQFLFEYFSETQRNKGNFPGRFSGRQFSNSRSEMNVSTLELGDSALYLCASSPEVQGRSYEQYFGPGTRLTVT.

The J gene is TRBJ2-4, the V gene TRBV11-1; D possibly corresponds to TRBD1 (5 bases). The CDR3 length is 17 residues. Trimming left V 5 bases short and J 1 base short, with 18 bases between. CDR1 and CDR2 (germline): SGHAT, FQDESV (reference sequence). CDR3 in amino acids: CASSIPAGASAKNIQYF. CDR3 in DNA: TGTGCCAGCAGCATACCCGCTGGGGCGAGTGCCAAAAACATTCAGTACTTC. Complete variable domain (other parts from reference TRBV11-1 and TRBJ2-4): EAEVAQSPRYKITEKSQAVAFWCDPISGHATLYWYRQILGQGPELLVQFQDESVVDDSQLPKDRFSAERLKGVDSTLKIQPAELGDSAMYLCASSIPAGASAKNIQYFGAGTRLSVL.

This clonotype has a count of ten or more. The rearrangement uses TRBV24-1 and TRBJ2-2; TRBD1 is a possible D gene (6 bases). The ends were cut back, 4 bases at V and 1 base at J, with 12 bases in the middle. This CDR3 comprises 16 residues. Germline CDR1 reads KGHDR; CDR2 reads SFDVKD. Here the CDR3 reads CATSEPTGQNTGELFF. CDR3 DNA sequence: TGTGCCACCAGTGAGCCGACAGGTCAGAACACCGGGGAGCTGTTTTTT.

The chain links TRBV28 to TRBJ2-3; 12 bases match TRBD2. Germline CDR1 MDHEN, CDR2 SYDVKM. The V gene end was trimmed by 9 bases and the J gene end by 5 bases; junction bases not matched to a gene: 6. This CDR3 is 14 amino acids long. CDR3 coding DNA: TGTGCCAGAGGACTAGCGGGACCCCTAGATACGCAGTATTTT. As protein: CARGLAGPLDTQYF. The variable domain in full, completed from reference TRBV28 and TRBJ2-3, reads DVKVTQSSRYLVKRTGEKVFLECVQDMDHENMFWYRQDPGLGLRLIYFSYDVKMKEKGDIPEGYSVSREKKERFSLILESASTNQTSMYLCARGLAGPLDTQYFGPGTRLTVL.

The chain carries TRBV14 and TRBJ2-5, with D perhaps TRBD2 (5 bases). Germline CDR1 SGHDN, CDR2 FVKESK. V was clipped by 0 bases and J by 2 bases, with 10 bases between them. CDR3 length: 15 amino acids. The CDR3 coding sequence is TGTGCCAGCAGCCAAGACAAGCGGAGGCAAGAGACCCAGTACTTC. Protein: CASSQDKRRQETQYF.

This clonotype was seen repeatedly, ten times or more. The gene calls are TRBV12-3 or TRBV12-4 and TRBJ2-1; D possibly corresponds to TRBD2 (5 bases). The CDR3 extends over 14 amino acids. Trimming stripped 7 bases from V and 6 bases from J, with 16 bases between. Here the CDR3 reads CASTRTGEINEQFF. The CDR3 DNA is TGTGCCAGCACCCGGACCGGGGAAATCAATGAGCAGTTCTTC.

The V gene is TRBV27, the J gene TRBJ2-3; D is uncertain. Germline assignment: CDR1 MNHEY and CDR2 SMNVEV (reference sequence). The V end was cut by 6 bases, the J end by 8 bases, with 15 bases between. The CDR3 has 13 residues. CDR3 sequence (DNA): TGTGCCAGCAGCTTGGAGCTCTTGGGTACGCAGTATTTT. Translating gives CASSLELLGTQYF.

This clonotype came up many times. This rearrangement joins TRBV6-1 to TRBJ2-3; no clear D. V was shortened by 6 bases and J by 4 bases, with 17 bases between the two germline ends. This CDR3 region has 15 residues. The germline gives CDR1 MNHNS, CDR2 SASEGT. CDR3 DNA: TGTGCCAGCAGCCCCGCTGCATCATCTGCAGATACGCAGTATTTT. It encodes CASSPAASSADTQYF.

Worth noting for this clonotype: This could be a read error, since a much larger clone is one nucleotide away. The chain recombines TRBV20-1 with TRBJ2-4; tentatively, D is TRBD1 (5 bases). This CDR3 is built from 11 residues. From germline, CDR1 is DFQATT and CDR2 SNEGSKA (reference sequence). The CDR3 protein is CSARGVDILYF. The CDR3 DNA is TGCAGTGCTAGAGGCGTGGACATTCTGTACTTC.

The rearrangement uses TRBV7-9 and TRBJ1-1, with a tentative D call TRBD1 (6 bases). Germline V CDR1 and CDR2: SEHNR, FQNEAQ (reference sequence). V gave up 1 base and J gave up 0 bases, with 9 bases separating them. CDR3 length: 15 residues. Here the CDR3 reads CASSLVTGMNTEAFF. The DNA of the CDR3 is TGTGCCAGCAGCTTAGTTACAGGGATGAACACTGAAGCTTTCTTT.

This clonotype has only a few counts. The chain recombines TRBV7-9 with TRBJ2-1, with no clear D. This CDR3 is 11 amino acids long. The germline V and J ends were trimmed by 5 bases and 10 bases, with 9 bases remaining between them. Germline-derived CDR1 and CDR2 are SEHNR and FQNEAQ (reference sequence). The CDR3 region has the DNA TGTGCCAGCAGCCCCCTGCCGGAGCAGTTCTTC. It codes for CASSPLPEQFF.

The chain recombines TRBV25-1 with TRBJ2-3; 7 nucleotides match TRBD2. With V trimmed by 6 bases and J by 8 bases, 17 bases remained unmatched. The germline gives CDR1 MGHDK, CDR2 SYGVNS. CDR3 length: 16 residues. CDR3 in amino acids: CASSPLGSGTGGTQYF. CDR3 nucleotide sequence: TGTGCCAGCAGCCCTCTAGGGAGCGGGACCGGAGGTACGCAGTATTTT.

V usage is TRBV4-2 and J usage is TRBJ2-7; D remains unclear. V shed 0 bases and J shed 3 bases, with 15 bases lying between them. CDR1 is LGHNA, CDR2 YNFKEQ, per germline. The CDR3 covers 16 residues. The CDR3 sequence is CASSQDDSIALYEQYF. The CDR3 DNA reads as TGTGCCAGCAGCCAAGACGACTCAATTGCCCTCTACGAGCAGTACTTC.